Sequencing of this T cell receptor (beta chain) was carried out in a study of blood T cell repertoires in COVID-19. On the study more broadly: The United States, Italy and Spain supplied acute and convalescent COVID-19 samples. T cells, B-cell-depleted T cells, or PBMCs supplied cDNA or gDNA.

Authors' methods: Amplification of reference gene primers was used by the study to estimate nucleated cell counts. The data were produced by immunoSEQ multiplex PCR, yet TCRdb's version contains in-frame clones alone and is incomplete. Clone size and V and J calls were adopted from that table, with D and trimming inferred from the DNA. The table includes around 230,000 clones, 65% to 85% detected once. CDR3 length: 13 amino acids. V was clipped by 6 bases and J by 6 bases; unmatched bases: 5. The clonotype originates from a woman aged 45-59 years with acute or convalescent COVID-19. The chain has TRBV12-3 or TRBV12-4 and TRBJ2-1; 7 bases are shared with TRBD2. Sequenced: peripheral blood. The CDR3 is CASRPGLFNEQFF. In DNA form, the CDR3 reads TGTGCCAGCAGGCCGGGACTATTCAATGAGCAGTTCTTC.